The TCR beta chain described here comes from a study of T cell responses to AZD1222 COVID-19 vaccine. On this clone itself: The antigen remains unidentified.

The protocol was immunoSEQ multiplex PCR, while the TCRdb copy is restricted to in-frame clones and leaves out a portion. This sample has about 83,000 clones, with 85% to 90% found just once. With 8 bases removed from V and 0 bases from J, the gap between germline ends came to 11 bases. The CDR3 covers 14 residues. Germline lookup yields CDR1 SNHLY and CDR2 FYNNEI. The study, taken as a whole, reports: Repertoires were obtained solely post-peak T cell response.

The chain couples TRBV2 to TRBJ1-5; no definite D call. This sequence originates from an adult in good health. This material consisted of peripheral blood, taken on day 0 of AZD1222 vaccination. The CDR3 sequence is CASSLDISNQPQHF. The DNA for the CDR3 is TGTGCCAGCTCCCTTGACATTAGCAATCAGCCCCAGCATTTT. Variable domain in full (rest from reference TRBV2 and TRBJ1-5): EPEVTQTPSHQVTQMGQEVILRCVPISNHLYFYWYRQILGQKVEFLVSFYNNEISEKSEIFDDQFSVERPDGSNFTLKIRSTKLEDSAMYFCASSLDISNQPQHFGDGTRLSIL.